This T cell receptor beta chain originates from a study of molecular identifiers for immune sequencing clone quantification. Study conclusions and caveats: More than 97% of effector molecules, versus under 1% of naive-cell molecules, belonged to clones above 20 RNA copies.

Libraries used roughly 20,000 to 1,100,000 sorted naive CD8 T cells and 10%, 30% or 50% RNA input. In the sort, naive CD8 T cells were defined as CD8+CD4-CCR7+CD45RA+. Looked up from germline, CDR1 is DFQATT and CDR2 is SNEGSKA (reference sequence). The V segment lost 2 bases and the J segment 1 base; nucleotides outside the gene matches: 11. The length of the CDR3 is 16 residues. This clonotype was seen only once. Its target is unknown. Bulk TCR libraries were made with methods that had been previously described and with listed TCR primers. TCRdb independently ran MiXCR on the PCR reads; one entry per CDR3 protein. The sample has about half a million distinct CDR3 sequences; over 20% are singletons.

The receptor's source is a human donor in good health. Some libraries in this study had Jurkat cell RNA spiked in. Sequenced input: naive CD8+ T cells from blood, with Jurkat cell RNA spiked in. The sample's subset: FACS-sorted CD8+CD4-CCR7+CD45RA+ naive T cells. V usage is TRBV20-1 and J usage is TRBJ2-7; TRBD2 matches at 7 bases. The CDR3 region has the DNA TGCAGTGCTAGATCTTTGGCTAGCGGAAAATCCTACGAGCAGTACTTC. Residues: CSARSLASGKSYEQYF.